The rows below give T cell receptor beta chains drawn from one sample of a study of OX40 agonist ivuxolimab in advanced cancers. TCRdb's table, derived via immunoSEQ multiplex PCR, lists solely in-frame clones and lacks some. The profile shows 25,000 to 30,000 clones, under 90% of them singletons. The source was CD4+ or CD8+ T cells sorted from blood, collected in a trial of the OX40 agonist ivuxolimab. The receptors shown here come from an adult with an advanced solid tumor such as melanoma, head and neck, liver or kidney cancer. CDR3s include the opening cysteine and the closing phenylalanine or tryptophan. D genes are given only for firm matches. The listing skips clone size in some rows; elsewhere it reads once, few, many or a size class.

j_call v_call d_call clone_size cdr3_nt cdr3_aa
TRBJ1-4 TRBV5-6 . . TGTGCCAGCAGCTTTATCGGGACGGGACGGGGTGCTGAAAAACTGTTTTTT CASSFIGTGRGAEKLFF
TRBJ2-7 TRBV29-1 . . TGCAGCGTTGAAGGGAGGACCAGTTTCGAGCAGTACTTC CSVEGRTSFEQYF
TRBJ2-1 TRBV29-1 TRBD2 . TGCAGCGGCGCTAGCGGGAGTGACTACAATGAGCAGTTCTTC CSGASGSDYNEQFF
TRBJ2-1 TRBV9 TRBD2 . TGTGCCAGCAGCGTAGCTCCCCCTTTTAGCGGGGGGGAATTTTACAATGAGCAGTTCTTC CASSVAPPFSGGEFYNEQFF
TRBJ1-6 TRBV6-5 . . TGTGCCAGCAGTCCGGTAGGCTCCTATAATTCACCCCTCCACTTT CASSPVGSYNSPLHF
TRBJ2-7 TRBV2 . . TGTGCCAGCAGAGAAATTTGGGAGCAGTACTTC CASREIWEQYF
TRBJ1-5 TRBV19 TRBD1 few TGTGCCAGTAGTATAGGGACAGGGCTCCAGCCCCAGCATTTT CASSIGTGLQPQHF
TRBJ2-7 TRBV13 . . TGTGCCAGCAGCTTAGCGAACGGGAACTACGAGCAGTACTTC CASSLANGNYEQYF
TRBJ2-3 TRBV4-1 . . TGCGCCAGCAGCCAGAGCCCGGGGGCTACAGATACGCAGTATTTT CASSQSPGATDTQYF
TRBJ1-1 TRBV6-5 TRBD1 . TGTGCCAGCAGTTTACAGGGGGCGAACACTGAAGCTTTCTTT CASSLQGANTEAFF
TRBJ2-3 TRBV9 TRBD2 . TGTGCCAGCAGCGAATCCCTAGCGGGGGCAGATACGCAGTATTTT CASSESLAGADTQYF
TRBJ2-5 TRBV7-9 TRBD1 . TGTGCCAGCAGCTTAGCGATTACAGGGGGAGAGACCCAGTACTTC CASSLAITGGETQYF
TRBJ2-2 TRBV5-8 . . TGTGCCAGCAGCTTCAGGGGGGGGACCGGGGAGCTGTTTTTT CASSFRGGTGELFF
TRBJ2-5 TRBV5-1 TRBD2 medium-sized TGCGCCAGCAGCGGCGTCGGACTAGCGGGGGGGGAGACCCAGTACTTC CASSGVGLAGGETQYF
TRBJ2-7 TRBV5-6 TRBD1 . TGTGCCAGCAGCTTCGGGACAGGGGGGTACGAGCAGTACTTC CASSFGTGGYEQYF
TRBJ2-4 TRBV15 . . TGTGCCACCAGCAGAGGGCAGCCACTAGCCAAAAACATTCAGTACTTC CATSRGQPLAKNIQYF
TRBJ2-1 TRBV5-1 . . TGCGCCAGCAGCTACCTTCAGGACGGAGGAGCGCGGTTCTTC CASSYLQDGGARFF
TRBJ2-5 TRBV7-2 . . TGTGCCAGCACTTCTGGGACGCTCCAGTACTTC CASTSGTLQYF
TRBJ2-1 TRBV5-4 TRBD2 . TGTGCCAGCAGCTTCACAGCGGGGGTCCTCTCCTACAATGAGCAGTTCTTC CASSFTAGVLSYNEQFF
TRBJ1-5 TRBV13 . once TGTGCCAGCAGTTTTGAGGGCAATCAGCCCCAGCATTTT CASSFEGNQPQHF
TRBJ2-7 TRBV5-4 . . TGTGCCAGCAGCCAACATGAGTCCTACGAGCAGTACTTC CASSQHESYEQYF